This T cell receptor beta chain comes out of a study of radiotherapy plus CTLA-4 blockade in lung cancer. This clone was found once. Germline V gene sequence: CDR1 MGHDK, CDR2 SYGVNS. Losses at the gene ends were 4 bases for V and 7 bases for J; bases not matched to a gene: 9. The CDR3 loop spans 15 amino acids. Sequencing used immunoSEQ multiplex PCR; TCRdb keeps in-frame clones, though not all of them. The sample shows 75,000 to 100,000 clones, around 90% of them seen only once. V usage is TRBV25-1 and J usage is TRBJ2-1; 8 nucleotides align to TRBD2. The receptor's source is a human donor with non-small cell lung cancer that progressed on radiotherapy plus ipilimumab. The sequenced sample was peripheral blood, obtained from a patient treated with radiotherapy plus ipilimumab. The CDR3 protein is CASSGFSGGSNEQFF. CDR3 coding DNA: TGTGCCAGCAGTGGGTTTTCGGGAGGGTCTAATGAGCAGTTCTTC.